This TCR beta chain was sequenced during a study of blood T cell repertoires in COVID-19. Two negative PCRs, clearance, or symptom resolution characterized the recovered Cohort 3 donors. Using immunoSEQ multiplex PCR, the repertoire was profiled, and TCRdb retains in-frame clones only, with some absent. The sample includes over 200,000 clones, roughly 85% of them seen just once. The TCR comes from a man aged 30-40 years who had recovered from COVID-19. Sample: PBMCs or T cells enriched from blood (not recorded which).

The CDR3 reads CASRRDTGTGEQYF. CDR3 nucleotides: TGTGCCAGCAGAAGGGACACCGGAACGGGCGAGCAGTACTTC. The chain joins TRBV6-5 to TRBJ2-7; TRBD1 might be the D (6 bases). V was shortened by 6 bases and J by 6 bases, with 18 bases between the two germline ends. CDR1 and CDR2 from the germline V gene are MNHEY and SVGAGI. The CDR3 is 14 amino acids.